This record looks at one T cell receptor beta chain sequence and its context. This sample is drawn from a study of blood T cell repertoires in COVID-19. During the 2 weeks before they entered the study, exposed participants had met someone with a PCR-confirmed or clinician-diagnosed COVID-19 case. Here immunoSEQ multiplex PCR was the method, and the copy in TCRdb shows in-frame clones only, minus some. The table lists 330,000 or so clones, 88% of them singletons. V was trimmed by 6 bases and J by 6 bases, leaving 16 bases between them. The CDR3 totals 14 residues. Germline loops: CDR1 SGHAT, CDR2 FQDESV (reference sequence).

Input material: PBMCs or T cells enriched from blood (not recorded which). This clonotype originated in a woman aged 25 to 39 who had been exposed to COVID-19. The chain joins TRBV11-1 to TRBJ2-3; D may be TRBD2 (7 bases). In nucleotides, the CDR3 is TGTGCCAGCAGTCGGCCGGAGGGGGGGGATACGCAGTATTTT. Translated: CASSRPEGGDTQYF.